The clone carrying this T cell receptor (beta chain) was detected only a few times. Its antigen is unidentified. This record belongs to a study of beta chain features in type 1 diabetes. cDNA synthesis used the whole RNA isolate, giving expressed TCRB sequences. TCRdb's copy holds only in-frame clones and misses some; the assay was immunoSEQ multiplex PCR. The repertoire holds about 240,000 clones, around a quarter seen once, with 4% in the top ten. Findings and limits, study-wide: Equally in patients and controls, PCR might preferentially amplify shorter templates. In every one of the four CD4+ subsets, TCRB CDR3s were moderately but significantly shorter in Type 1 diabetes patients.

The collection from each donor was one heparinised blood draw averaging about 116 mL. Germline lookup yields CDR1 DFQATT and CDR2 SNEGSKA (reference sequence). Trimming cost V 5 bases and J 8 bases, with 10 bases left between them. The CDR3 is 11 amino acids. This sequence joins TRBV20-1 and TRBJ2-1, with D maybe TRBD1 (6 bases). This sequence was found in a man aged 25-45 years in good health. The sample consisted of central memory CD4+ T cells from blood. CDR3 amino acids: CSAAPGDEQFF. The CDR3 DNA reads TGCAGTGCTGCCCCAGGGGATGAGCAGTTCTTC.